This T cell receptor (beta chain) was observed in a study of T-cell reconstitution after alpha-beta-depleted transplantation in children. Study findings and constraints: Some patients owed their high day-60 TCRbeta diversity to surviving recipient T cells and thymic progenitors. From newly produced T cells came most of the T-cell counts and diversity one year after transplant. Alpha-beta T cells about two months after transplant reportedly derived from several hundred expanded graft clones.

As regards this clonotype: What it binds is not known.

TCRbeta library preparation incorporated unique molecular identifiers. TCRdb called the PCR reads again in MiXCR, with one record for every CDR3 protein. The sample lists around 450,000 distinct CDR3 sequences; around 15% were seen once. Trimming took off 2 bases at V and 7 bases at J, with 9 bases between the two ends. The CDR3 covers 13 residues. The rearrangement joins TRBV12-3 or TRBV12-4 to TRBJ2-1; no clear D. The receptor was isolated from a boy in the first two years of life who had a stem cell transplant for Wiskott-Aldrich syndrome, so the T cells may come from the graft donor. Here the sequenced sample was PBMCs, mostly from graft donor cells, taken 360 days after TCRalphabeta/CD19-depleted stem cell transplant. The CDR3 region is CASSLRNGNEQFF. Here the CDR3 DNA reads TGTGCCAGCAGTTTAAGGAATGGGAATGAGCAGTTCTTC.